This T cell receptor (beta chain) stems from a study of vaccination effects on CD4 cells after COVID-19. As to this clone: The antigen remains unidentified.

CDR3 length equals 13 residues. V lost 0 bases and J 7 bases, leaving 7 bases between the germline ends. Germline V gene lookup returns CDR1 LGHDT and CDR2 YNNKEL (reference sequence). The protocol was immunoSEQ multiplex PCR, while the TCRdb copy is restricted to in-frame clones and leaves out a portion. The sample gives around 25,000 clones, about 74% of which show up once; about 9.3% is in the top ten. Peptide-pool stimulation followed by sequencing identified expanded antigen-specific CD4+ clonotypes in the ViraFEST assay. With approximately 10 days of culture completed, CD4+ T cells were isolated. None of these healthy vaccinees had been infected with SARS-CoV-2 before vaccination.

The specimen comprised CD4+ T cells from PBMCs cultured with HCoV-NL63 spike peptides, sampled before COVID-19 vaccination. The genes are TRBV3-1 (or the pseudogene TRBV3-2) and TRBJ1-5; unclear D gene. The receptor's source is a human donor who received a COVID-19 vaccine. The CDR3 spells CASSQDSDQPQHF. CDR3 bases: TGTGCCAGCAGCCAAGACAGCGACCAGCCCCAGCATTTT.